The clone carrying this T cell receptor (beta chain) was detected once. Its antigen is currently unknown. Per the germline V gene, CDR1 is MDHEN and CDR2 is SYDVKM. This CDR3 comprises 16 residues. The junction had 8 bases not matched to a gene; V was cut back by 5 bases and J by 5 bases. This entry comes from a study of cytomegalovirus exposure and HLA in healthy donors. PCR amplification relied on 60 Vbeta primers (plus 13 Jbeta primers). Authors' analysis steps: A follow-up analysis tallied tens of millions of unique TCR beta chains, roughly 9.9 million shared. The protocol was immunoSEQ multiplex PCR, while the TCRdb copy is restricted to in-frame clones and leaves out a portion. V and J calls and clone size are as listed in that table; D and trimming were resolved from the DNA. The sample lists 130,000 to 150,000 clones; around 76% were seen once. General study points: In a later analysis, TCR association rates varied by HLA locus: DRB1 most, HLA-C fewest. TRBV6-2, TRBV6-3 and some other V segments were excluded as indistinguishable.

The V and J genes are TRBV28 and TRBJ1-3, with 11 bases that match TRBD1. Sequencing was carried out using PBMCs. This TCR was sampled from a young man in good health and CMV-seronegative. The CDR3 DNA reads TGTGCCAGCAGTCCCCAGGGACAGGGGGGAAGAAACACCATATATTTT. This encodes CASSPQGQGGRNTIYF.